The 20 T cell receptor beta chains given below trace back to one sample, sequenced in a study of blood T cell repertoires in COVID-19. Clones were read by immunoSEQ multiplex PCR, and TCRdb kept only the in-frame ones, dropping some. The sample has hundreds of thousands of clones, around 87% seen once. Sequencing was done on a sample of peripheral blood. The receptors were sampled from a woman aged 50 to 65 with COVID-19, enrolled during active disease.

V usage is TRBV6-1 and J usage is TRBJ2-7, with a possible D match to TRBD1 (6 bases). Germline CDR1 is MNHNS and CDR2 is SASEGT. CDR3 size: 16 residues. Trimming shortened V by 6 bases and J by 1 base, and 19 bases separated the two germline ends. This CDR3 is CASSEIRRQDSYEQYF. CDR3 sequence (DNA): TGTGCCAGCAGCGAAATACGCCGACAGGATTCCTACGAGCAGTACTTC.

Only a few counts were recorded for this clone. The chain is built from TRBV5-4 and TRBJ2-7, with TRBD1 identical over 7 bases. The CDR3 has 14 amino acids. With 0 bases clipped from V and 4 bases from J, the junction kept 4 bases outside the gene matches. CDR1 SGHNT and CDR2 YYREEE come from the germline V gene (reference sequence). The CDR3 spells CASSLEGGDYEQYF. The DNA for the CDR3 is TGTGCCAGCAGCTTGGAAGGGGGCGATTACGAGCAGTACTTC.

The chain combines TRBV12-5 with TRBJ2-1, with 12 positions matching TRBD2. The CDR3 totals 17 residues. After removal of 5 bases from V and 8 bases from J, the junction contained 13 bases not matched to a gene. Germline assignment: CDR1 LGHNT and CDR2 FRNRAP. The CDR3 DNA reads TGTGCTAGTGGTCGCAACTTGGGGACTAGCGGGCCCCATGAGCAGTTCTTC. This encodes CASGRNLGTSGPHEQFF.

The CDR3 nucleotides read TGTGCCACCAGTGATTTGAGCGGGACAGGGGGCGGTGGCTACACCTTC. It is translated as CATSDLSGTGGGGYTF. This chain links TRBV24-1 with TRBJ1-2, with 12 bases that match TRBD1. The CDR3 is 16 residues long. Germline V gives CDR1 KGHDR, CDR2 SFDVKD. V trimming: 0 bases; J trimming: 7 bases; junction bases outside the gene matches: 5.

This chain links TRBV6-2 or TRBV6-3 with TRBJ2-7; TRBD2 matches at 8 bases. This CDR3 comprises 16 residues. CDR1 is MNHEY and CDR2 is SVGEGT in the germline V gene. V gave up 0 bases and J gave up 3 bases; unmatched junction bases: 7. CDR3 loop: CASSYSRTSRGYEQYF. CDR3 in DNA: TGTGCCAGCAGTTACTCGAGGACTAGCCGAGGCTACGAGCAGTACTTC.

The CDR3: CASSYRWTSGNNEQFF. The CDR3 coding sequence is TGTGCCAGCAGTTACCGCTGGACTAGCGGGAACAATGAGCAGTTCTTC. V gene TRBV6-2 or TRBV6-3 combines with J gene TRBJ2-1; 12 nucleotides line up with TRBD2. V shed 2 bases, J shed 5 bases, and the junction held 4 bases outside the gene matches. Germline V gene lookup returns CDR1 MNHEY and CDR2 SVGEGT. The CDR3 is 16 amino acids.

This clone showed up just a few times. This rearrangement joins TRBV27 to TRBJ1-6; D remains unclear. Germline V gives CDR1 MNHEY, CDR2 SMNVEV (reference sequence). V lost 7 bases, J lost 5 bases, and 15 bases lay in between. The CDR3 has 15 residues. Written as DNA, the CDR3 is TGTGCCAGCACCCATGCCCTTGAGGATAATTCACCCCTCCACTTT. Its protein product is CASTHALEDNSPLHF.

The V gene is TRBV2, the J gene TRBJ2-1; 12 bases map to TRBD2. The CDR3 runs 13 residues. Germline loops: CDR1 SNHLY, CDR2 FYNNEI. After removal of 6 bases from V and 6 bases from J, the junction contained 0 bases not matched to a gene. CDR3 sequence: CASRLAGGNEQFF. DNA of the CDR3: TGTGCCAGCAGACTAGCGGGAGGCAATGAGCAGTTCTTC.

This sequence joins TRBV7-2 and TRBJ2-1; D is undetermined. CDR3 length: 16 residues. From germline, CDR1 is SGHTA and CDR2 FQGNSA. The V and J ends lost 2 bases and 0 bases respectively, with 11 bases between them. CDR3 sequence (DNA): TGTGCCAGCAGCTTACCAGACTGGAGCTCCTACAATGAGCAGTTCTTC. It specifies CASSLPDWSSYNEQFF.

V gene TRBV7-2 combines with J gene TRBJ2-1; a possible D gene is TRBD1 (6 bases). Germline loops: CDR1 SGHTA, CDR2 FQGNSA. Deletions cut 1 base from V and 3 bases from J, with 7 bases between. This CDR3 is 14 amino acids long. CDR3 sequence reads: CASSLVDSYNEQFF. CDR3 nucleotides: TGTGCCAGCAGCTTAGTGGACAGCTACAATGAGCAGTTCTTC.

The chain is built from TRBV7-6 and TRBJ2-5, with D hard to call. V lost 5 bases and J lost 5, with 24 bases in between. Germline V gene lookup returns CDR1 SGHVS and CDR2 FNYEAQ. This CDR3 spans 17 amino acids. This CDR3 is CASSLASWSSQRETQYF. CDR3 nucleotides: TGTGCCAGCAGCCTCGCCTCATGGTCTTCCCAGAGGGAGACCCAGTACTTC. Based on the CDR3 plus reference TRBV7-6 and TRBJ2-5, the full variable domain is GAGVSQSPRYKVTKRGQDVALRCDPISGHVSLYWYRQALGQGPEFLTYFNYEAQQDKSGLPNDRFSAERPEGSISTLTIQRTEQRDSAMYRCASSLASWSSQRETQYFGPGTRLLVL.

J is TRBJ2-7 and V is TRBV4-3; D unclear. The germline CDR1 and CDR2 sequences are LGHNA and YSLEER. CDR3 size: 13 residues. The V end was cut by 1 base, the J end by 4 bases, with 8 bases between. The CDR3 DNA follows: TGCGCCAGCAGCCAAGCACTCCCGTACGAGCAGTACTTC. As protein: CASSQALPYEQYF.

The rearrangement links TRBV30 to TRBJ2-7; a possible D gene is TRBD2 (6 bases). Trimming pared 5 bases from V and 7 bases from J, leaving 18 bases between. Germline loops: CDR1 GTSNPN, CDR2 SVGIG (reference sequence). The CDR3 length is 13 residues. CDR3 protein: CAWAETPRGEQYF. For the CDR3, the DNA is TGTGCCTGGGCAGAGACACCCCGGGGGGAGCAGTACTTC.

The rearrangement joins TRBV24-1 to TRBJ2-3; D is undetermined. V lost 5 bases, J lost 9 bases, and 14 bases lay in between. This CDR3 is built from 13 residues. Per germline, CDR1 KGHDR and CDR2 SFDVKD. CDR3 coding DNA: TGTGCCACCAGTGCGTCGGCCTACTACACGCAGTATTTT. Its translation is CATSASAYYTQYF.

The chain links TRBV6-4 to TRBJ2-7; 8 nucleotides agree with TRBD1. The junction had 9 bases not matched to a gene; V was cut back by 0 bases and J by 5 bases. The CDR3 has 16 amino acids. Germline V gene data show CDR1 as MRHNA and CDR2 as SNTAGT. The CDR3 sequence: CASSDSTGVGDHEQYF. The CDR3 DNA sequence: TGTGCCAGCAGTGACTCGACAGGGGTCGGGGACCACGAGCAGTACTTC.

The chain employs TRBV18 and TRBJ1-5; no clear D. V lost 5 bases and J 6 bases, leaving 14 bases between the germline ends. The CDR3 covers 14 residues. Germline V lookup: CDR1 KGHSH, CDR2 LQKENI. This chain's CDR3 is CASSFGAEGQPQHF. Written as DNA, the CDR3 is TGTGCCAGCTCATTCGGTGCGGAAGGTCAGCCCCAGCATTTT.

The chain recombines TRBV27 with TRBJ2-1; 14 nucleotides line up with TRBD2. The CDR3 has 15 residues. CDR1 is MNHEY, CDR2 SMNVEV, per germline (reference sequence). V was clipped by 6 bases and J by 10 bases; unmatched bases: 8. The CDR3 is CASSPGTSGSMEQFF. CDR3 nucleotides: TGTGCCAGCAGCCCAGGGACTAGCGGGAGTATGGAGCAGTTCTTC.

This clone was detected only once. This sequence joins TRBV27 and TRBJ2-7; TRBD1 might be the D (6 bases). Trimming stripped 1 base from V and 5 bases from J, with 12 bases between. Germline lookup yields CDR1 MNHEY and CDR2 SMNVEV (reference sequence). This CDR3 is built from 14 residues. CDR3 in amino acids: CASSLLGGPHEQYF. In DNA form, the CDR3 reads TGTGCCAGCAGTTTATTAGGGGGACCCCACGAGCAGTACTTC.

The CDR3 loop is CASSPLETGSGNTIYF. Here the CDR3 DNA reads TGTGCCAGCAGCCCCCTAGAAACAGGTTCTGGAAACACCATATATTTT. The chain has TRBV7-3 and TRBJ1-3; tentative D call: TRBD1 (5 bases). Trimming left V 5 bases short and J 1 base short, with 15 bases between. Germline V gene lookup returns CDR1 SGHTA and CDR2 FQGTGA. The CDR3 has 16 residues.

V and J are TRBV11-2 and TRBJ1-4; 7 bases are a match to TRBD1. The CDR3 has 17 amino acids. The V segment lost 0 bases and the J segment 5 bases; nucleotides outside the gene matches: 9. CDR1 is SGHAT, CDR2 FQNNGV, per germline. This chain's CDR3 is CASSLDIMGQRNEKLFF. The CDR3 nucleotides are TGTGCCAGCAGCTTAGATATTATGGGACAGAGAAATGAAAAACTGTTTTTT.